The 25 T cell receptor beta chains below all came from one sample that was sequenced in a study of cytomegalovirus exposure and HLA in healthy donors. Both 60 Vbeta primers and 13 Jbeta primers went into the PCR. Data came from immunoSEQ multiplex PCR; TCRdb stores just in-frame clones and leaves some out. The repertoire holds about 55,000 clones, with roughly three fifths as singletons. Sequences were obtained from PBMCs. Source of these receptors: a human donor in good health.

The rearrangement uses TRBV28 and TRBJ1-5, with 9 nucleotides matching TRBD1. This CDR3 comprises 14 residues. Germline lookup yields CDR1 MDHEN and CDR2 SYDVKM. Unmatched junction bases numbered 6, after V lost 7 bases and J lost 5 bases. CDR3: CASTQTGGYQPQHF. The CDR3 DNA is TGTGCCAGCACCCAGACAGGGGGTTATCAGCCCCAGCATTTT.

The CDR3 coding sequence is TGCGCCAGCACCCGGACTAGCGGGGCCCCGGAGGAGACCCAGTACTTC. This translates into CASTRTSGAPEETQYF. The rearrangement links TRBV10-1 to TRBJ2-5; TRBD2 agrees at 12 bases. V gave up 7 bases and J gave up 5 bases; unmatched junction bases: 11. CDR1 WNHNN and CDR2 SYGVQD come from the germline V gene (reference sequence). The CDR3 is 16 amino acids.

Written as DNA, the CDR3 is TGTGCCAGCTCACCAAGACAGAGTAGCAATCAGCCCCAGCATTTT. Protein: CASSPRQSSNQPQHF. The rearrangement uses TRBV18 and TRBJ1-5; possibly TRBD1 for D (5 bases). This CDR3 spans 15 amino acids. Germline assignment: CDR1 KGHSH and CDR2 LQKENI. V lost 2 bases and J 0 bases, leaving 8 bases between the germline ends.

The chain couples TRBV9 to TRBJ2-2, with D possibly TRBD2 on 6 matching bases. CDR1 SGDLS and CDR2 YYNGEE come from the germline V gene. V lost 0 bases and J 6 bases, leaving 9 bases between the germline ends. The length of the CDR3 is 14 residues. This chain's CDR3 is CASSVVGEAGELFF. Here the CDR3 DNA reads TGTGCCAGCAGCGTAGTTGGGGAGGCCGGGGAGCTGTTTTTT. The variable domain in full, completed from reference TRBV9 and TRBJ2-2, reads DSGVTQTPKHLITATGQRVTLRCSPRSGDLSVYWYQQSLDQGLQFLIQYYNGEERAKGNILERFSAQQFPDLHSELNLSSLELGDSALYFCASSVVGEAGELFFGEGSRLTVL.

The gene calls are TRBV6-1 and TRBJ1-5; possibly TRBD1 for D (6 bases). Trimming stripped 4 bases from V and 2 bases from J, with 12 bases between. The CDR3 spans 15 residues. Per germline, CDR1 MNHNS and CDR2 SASEGT. The CDR3 loop reads CASSVSTGRNQPQHF. The CDR3 DNA reads TGTGCCAGCAGTGTTTCGACAGGACGCAATCAGCCCCAGCATTTT.

The chain couples TRBV4-1 to TRBJ2-3; 8 bases fit TRBD1. This CDR3 region has 15 residues. Germline V gives CDR1 MGHRA, CDR2 YSYEKL. V was clipped by 3 bases and J by 0 bases; unmatched bases: 2. The CDR3 protein is CASSQDRVSTDTQYF. In nucleotides, the CDR3 is TGCGCCAGCAGCCAGGACAGGGTTAGCACAGATACGCAGTATTTT.

This sequence joins TRBV5-1 and TRBJ2-3, with D possibly TRBD2 on 7 matching bases. From germline, CDR1 is SGHRS and CDR2 YFSETQ. The CDR3 loop spans 16 amino acids. V dropped 5 bases and J dropped 5 bases, with 21 bases sitting between them. The CDR3 DNA follows: TGCGCCAGCAGACGCACTGGGGGGGCGGCTGGAGATACGCAGTATTTT. This encodes CASRRTGGAAGDTQYF.

This clone was seen more than once but under ten times. J is TRBJ1-3 and V is TRBV5-1; no firm D call. The V end lost 0 bases, the J end lost 2 bases, and 6 bases lay between the germline ends. Germline CDR1 SGHRS, CDR2 YFSETQ. The CDR3 consists of 14 residues. Here the CDR3 reads CASSLGSAGNTIYF. CDR3 DNA: TGCGCCAGCAGCTTGGGCTCGGCTGGAAACACCATATATTTT.

The chain has TRBV6-5 and TRBJ2-5; D perhaps matches TRBD1 (6 bases). The length of the CDR3 is 13 residues. CDR1 MNHEY and CDR2 SVGAGI come from the germline V gene. V shed 7 bases and J shed 12 bases, with 21 bases lying between them. The CDR3 sequence is CASNPTDRDKKYF. The CDR3 coding sequence is TGTGCCAGCAATCCCACTGACCGGGACAAAAAGTACTTC.

The V call is TRBV25-1, the J call TRBJ1-1; D not certain. The germline V gene encodes CDR1 MGHDK and CDR2 SYGVNS. The CDR3 covers 15 residues. V lost 7 bases and J lost 2, with 17 bases in between. The CDR3: CASKNDGVYNTEAFF. The CDR3 region has the DNA TGTGCCAGCAAAAATGACGGGGTTTACAACACTGAAGCTTTCTTT. Complete variable domain (other parts from reference TRBV25-1 and TRBJ1-1): EADIYQTPRYLVIGTGKKITLECSQTMGHDKMYWYQQDPGMELHLIHYSYGVNSTEKGDLSSESTVSRIRTEHFPLTLESARPSHTSQYLCASKNDGVYNTEAFFGQGTRLTVV.

A few counts support this clone. The gene calls are TRBV5-1 and TRBJ1-3, with a tentative D call TRBD1 (5 bases). Germline CDR1 is SGHRS and CDR2 is YFSETQ. The germline V and J ends were trimmed by 6 bases and 4 bases, with 14 bases remaining between them. This CDR3 spans 14 amino acids. The CDR3 sequence is CASTPAGSGNTIYF. In DNA, the CDR3 is TGCGCCAGCACCCCCGCAGGGTCGGGAAACACCATATATTTT.

The chain joins TRBV2 to TRBJ2-1; TRBD2 agrees at 9 bases. CDR1 and CDR2 from the germline V gene are SNHLY and FYNNEI. The CDR3 is made up of 15 amino acids. V gave up 8 bases and J gave up 3 bases; unmatched junction bases: 8. The CDR3 DNA reads TGTGCCAGCGTGTCAAGCGGGGGGCGCTACAATGAGCAGTTCTTC. This codes for CASVSSGGRYNEQFF. The variable domain in full, with the rest retrieved from reference TRBV2 and TRBJ2-1, is EPEVTQTPSHQVTQMGQEVILRCVPISNHLYFYWYRQILGQKVEFLVSFYNNEISEKSEIFDDQFSVERPDGSNFTLKIRSTKLEDSAMYFCASVSSGGRYNEQFFGPGTRLTVL.

By sample share, this clone is medium-sized (0.01 to 0.1%). The sample holds other DNA sequences that translate to the same CDR3. V usage is TRBV6-6 and J usage is TRBJ1-5; D gene uncertain. With 3 bases removed from V and 6 bases from J, the gap between germline ends came to 6 bases. This CDR3 has 12 amino acids. Per the germline V gene, CDR1 is MNHNY and CDR2 is SVGAGI (reference sequence). CDR3: CASSYPSQPQHF. CDR3 DNA sequence: TGTGCCAGCAGTTATCCGAGTCAGCCCCAGCATTTT.

J is TRBJ1-2 and V is TRBV6-5; the D gene is possibly TRBD1 (6 bases). The V end was cut by 4 bases, the J end by 12 bases, with 15 bases between. This CDR3 spans 12 amino acids. The germline gives CDR1 MNHEY, CDR2 SVGAGI. The CDR3 loop is CASSSSGGRDTF. As DNA, the CDR3 is TGTGCCAGCAGTTCGTCTGGGGGCAGGGACACCTTC.

This rearrangement joins TRBV7-9 to TRBJ2-1; 12 nucleotides match TRBD2. V lost 5 bases, J lost 0 bases, and 5 bases stayed unmatched. The CDR3 spans 17 residues. The germline V gene has CDR1 SEHNR and CDR2 FQNEAQ (reference sequence). The CDR3 bases are TGTGCCAGCAGCACACTAGCGGGGGGCCACTCCTACAATGAGCAGTTCTTC. The encoded protein is CASSTLAGGHSYNEQFF.

This chain connects TRBV6-5 to TRBJ2-5; TRBD1 matches 9 bases. The germline CDR1 and CDR2 sequences are MNHEY and SVGAGI. The CDR3 length is 15 residues. J lost 5 bases, V lost 4 bases, and 8 bases had no gene match. The CDR3 nucleotides read TGTGCCAGCAGTTCATCGACAGGGGGACGGGAGACCCAGTACTTC. Translating gives CASSSSTGGRETQYF.

This clone was seen a handful of times. The J gene is TRBJ2-7, the V gene TRBV6-5, with 8 bases aligning to TRBD2. The CDR3 length is 14 residues. The germline V gene has CDR1 MNHEY and CDR2 SVGAGI. With V trimmed by 4 bases and J by 5 bases, 7 bases remained unmatched. CDR3 DNA sequence: TGTGCCAGCAGTTCCCCCGGGGGGGCCAACGAGCAGTACTTC. This translates into CASSSPGGANEQYF.

This clone was counted a few times. The V and J genes are TRBV4-1 and TRBJ2-4, with TRBD2 matching 12 bases. The CDR3 extends over 18 amino acids. Germline V gives CDR1 MGHRA, CDR2 YSYEKL. The V gene end was trimmed by 1 base and the J gene end by 1 base; junction bases not matched to a gene: 5. Here the CDR3 reads CASSQASGGAPAKNIQYF. The CDR3 DNA reads as TGCGCCAGCAGCCAAGCTAGCGGGGGGGCCCCGGCCAAAAACATTCAGTACTTC.

This clone came up a few times. The V call is TRBV5-1, the J call TRBJ1-1; D gene uncertain. Germline assignment: CDR1 SGHRS and CDR2 YFSETQ. V was pared by 0 bases and J by 0 bases, with 12 bases between. The CDR3 contains 16 residues. The CDR3 DNA reads TGCGCCAGCAGCTTGGGGCCGGCGGCTGTGAACACTGAAGCTTTCTTT. This codes for CASSLGPAAVNTEAFF.

V usage is TRBV6-6 and J usage is TRBJ1-1, with D possibly being TRBD1 (6 bases). Trimming stripped 5 bases from V and 5 bases from J, with 15 bases between. CDR1 and CDR2 (germline): MNHNY, SVGAGI (reference sequence). This CDR3 is 14 amino acids long. CDR3: CASSPYREVTEAFF. The CDR3, as DNA: TGTGCCAGCAGTCCCTACAGGGAAGTAACTGAAGCTTTCTTT.

The V gene is TRBV7-2, the J gene TRBJ2-1; 11 nucleotides match TRBD2. V lost 6 bases, J lost 7 bases, and 11 bases stayed unmatched. This CDR3 has 16 amino acids. The V gene's germline CDR1 is SGHTA and CDR2 FQGNSA. The CDR3 DNA sequence: TGTGCCAGCAGGGCCGTAGCGGGGGGGCTTAGTAATGAGCAGTTCTTC. Translating it yields CASRAVAGGLSNEQFF. Full variable domain (remainder filled in from reference TRBV7-2 and TRBJ2-1): GAGVSQSPSNKVTEKGKDVELRCDPISGHTALYWYRQSLGQGLEFLIYFQGNSAPDKSGLPSDRFSAERTGGSVSTLTIQRTQQEDSAVYLCASRAVAGGLSNEQFFGPGTRLTVL.

The V gene is TRBV5-1, the J gene TRBJ1-1; D gene ambiguous. The ends were cut back, 2 bases at V and 0 bases at J, with 14 bases in the middle. CDR1 is SGHRS, CDR2 YFSETQ, per germline. This CDR3 has 16 residues. CDR3 amino acids: CASSFRGSVVNTEAFF. DNA for the CDR3: TGCGCCAGCAGCTTCCGAGGCTCCGTTGTGAACACTGAAGCTTTCTTT.

This clone was observed a few times. The chain joins TRBV9 to TRBJ2-5, with 9 bases matching TRBD1. J gave up 2 bases and V 4 bases, and 9 bases lay outside the gene matches. CDR3 length: 16 amino acids. The germline V gene has CDR1 SGDLS and CDR2 YYNGEE. CDR3 DNA: TGTGCCAGCAGCCCCGGACAGGGGAGGGGGCAAGAGACCCAGTACTTC. Translated, it gives CASSPGQGRGQETQYF.

The table lists this clone with a few counts. V is TRBV7-8 and J is TRBJ1-1; D perhaps matches TRBD1 (6 bases). This CDR3 comprises 14 residues. Germline loops: CDR1 SGHVS, CDR2 FQNEAQ. The V and J ends lost 4 bases and 10 bases respectively, with 19 bases between them. In DNA, the CDR3 is TGTGCCAGCAGCTCCGTGACAGGCCCAAGGGGAGCTTTCTTT. Protein product: CASSSVTGPRGAFF.

J is TRBJ1-6 and V is TRBV30, with D unresolved. Germline lookup yields CDR1 GTSNPN and CDR2 SVGIG (reference sequence). This CDR3 spans 12 amino acids. V lost 0 bases and J 11 bases, leaving 8 bases between the germline ends. DNA of the CDR3: TGTGCCTGGAGTGTATGGGCGACACCCCTCCACTTT. This sequence encodes CAWSVWATPLHF. The full variable domain, with the rest looked up from reference TRBV30 and TRBJ1-6, is SQTIHQWPATLVQPVGSPLSLECTVEGTSNPNLYWYRQAAGRGLQLLFYSVGIGQISSEVPQNLSASRPQDRQFILSSKKLLLSDSGFYLCAWSVWATPLHFGNGTRLTVT.